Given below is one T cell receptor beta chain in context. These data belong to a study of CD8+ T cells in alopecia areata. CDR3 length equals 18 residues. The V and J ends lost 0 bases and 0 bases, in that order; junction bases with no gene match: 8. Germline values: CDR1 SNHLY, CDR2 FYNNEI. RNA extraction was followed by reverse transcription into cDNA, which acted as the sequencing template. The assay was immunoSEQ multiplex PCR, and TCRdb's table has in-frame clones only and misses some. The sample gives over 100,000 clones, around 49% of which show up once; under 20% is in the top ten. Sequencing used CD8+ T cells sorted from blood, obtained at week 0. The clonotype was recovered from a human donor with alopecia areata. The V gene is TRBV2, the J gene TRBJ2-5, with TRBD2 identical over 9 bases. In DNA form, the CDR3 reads TGTGCCAGCAGTGAAGCTACGAGCGGGGGGCTGTACCAAGAGACCCAGTACTTC. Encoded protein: CASSEATSGGLYQETQYF.